The entry below describes one TCR beta chain. This sample was included in a study of blood T cell repertoires in COVID-19. On the study more broadly: Some COVID-19 samples were acute and others convalescent; all came from the United States, Italy and Spain. The analysed material was cDNA or gDNA that came from T cells, B-cell-depleted T cells, or PBMCs.

Germline V gene data show CDR1 as SGHRS and CDR2 as YFSETQ. The CDR3 has 14 amino acids. Trimming cost V 5 bases and J 6 bases, with 14 bases left between them. In the authors' methods: Amplified reference gene primers provided the basis for estimating nucleated cell counts. Clones were sequenced by immunoSEQ multiplex PCR, and TCRdb holds only the in-frame ones, with some missing. V and J calls and clone size are copied from that table; D and trimming were computed from the DNA. The repertoire holds a few hundred thousand clones, with around 84% as singletons. This rearrangement joins TRBV5-1 to TRBJ1-4; weak D call: TRBD1 (6 bases). This TCR derives from a human donor in a cohort sampled during active COVID-19. Sequencing was done on a sample of peripheral blood. Here the CDR3 reads CASSLGGDDEKLFF. The CDR3 DNA reads as TGCGCCAGCAGTTTAGGGGGAGACGATGAAAAACTGTTTTTT.